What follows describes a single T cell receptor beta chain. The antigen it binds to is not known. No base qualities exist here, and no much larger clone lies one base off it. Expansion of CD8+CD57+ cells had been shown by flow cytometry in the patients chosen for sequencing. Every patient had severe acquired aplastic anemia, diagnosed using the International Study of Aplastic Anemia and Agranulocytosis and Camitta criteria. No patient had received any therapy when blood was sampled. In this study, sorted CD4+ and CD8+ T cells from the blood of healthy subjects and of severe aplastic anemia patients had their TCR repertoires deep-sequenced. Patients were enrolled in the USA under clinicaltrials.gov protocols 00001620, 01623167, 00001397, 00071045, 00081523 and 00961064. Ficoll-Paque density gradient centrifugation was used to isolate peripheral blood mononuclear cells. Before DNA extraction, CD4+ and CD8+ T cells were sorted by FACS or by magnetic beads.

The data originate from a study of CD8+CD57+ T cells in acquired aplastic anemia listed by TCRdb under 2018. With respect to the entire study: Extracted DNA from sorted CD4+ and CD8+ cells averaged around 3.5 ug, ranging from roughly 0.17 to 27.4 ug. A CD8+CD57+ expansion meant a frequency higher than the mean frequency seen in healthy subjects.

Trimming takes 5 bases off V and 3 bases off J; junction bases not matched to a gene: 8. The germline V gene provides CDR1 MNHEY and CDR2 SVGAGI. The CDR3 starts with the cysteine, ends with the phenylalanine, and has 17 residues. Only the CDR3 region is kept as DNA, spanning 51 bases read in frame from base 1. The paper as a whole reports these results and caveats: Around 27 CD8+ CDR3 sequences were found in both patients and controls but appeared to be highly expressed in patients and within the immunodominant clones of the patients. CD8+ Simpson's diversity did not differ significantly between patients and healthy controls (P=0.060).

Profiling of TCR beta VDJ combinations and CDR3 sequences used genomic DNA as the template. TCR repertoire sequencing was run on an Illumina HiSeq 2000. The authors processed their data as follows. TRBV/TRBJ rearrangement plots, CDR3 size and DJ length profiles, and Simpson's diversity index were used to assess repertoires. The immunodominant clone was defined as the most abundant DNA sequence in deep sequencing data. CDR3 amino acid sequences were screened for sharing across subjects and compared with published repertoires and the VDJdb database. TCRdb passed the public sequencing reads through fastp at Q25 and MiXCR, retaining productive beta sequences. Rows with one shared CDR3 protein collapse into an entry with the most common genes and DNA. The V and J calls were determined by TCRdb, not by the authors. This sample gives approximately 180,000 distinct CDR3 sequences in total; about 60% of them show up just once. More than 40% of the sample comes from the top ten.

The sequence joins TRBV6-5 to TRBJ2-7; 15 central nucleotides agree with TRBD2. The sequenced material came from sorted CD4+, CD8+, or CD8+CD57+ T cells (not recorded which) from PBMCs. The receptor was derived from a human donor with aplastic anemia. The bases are TGTGCCAGCAGTAGAGGGGCGGGACTAGCGGGGGGCTACGAGCAGTACTTC. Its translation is CASSRGAGLAGGYEQYF.